This record concerns one T cell receptor beta chain sequence. With V trimmed by 0 bases and J by 1 base, 13 bases remained unmatched. Germline V CDR1 and CDR2: SGHRS, YFSETQ. This CDR3 has 18 amino acids. These data come from a study of shared clonotypes between healthy human individuals. Unsorted samples relied on roughly 99 million PBMCs, which served as the source of genomic DNA. The genomic DNA of each subset was split evenly across several immunoSEQ plates. Clones were read by immunoSEQ multiplex PCR, and TCRdb kept only the in-frame ones, dropping some. The sample lists 490,000 or so clones; about 79% were seen once.

Sequences were obtained from PBMCs. The receptor's source is a woman in her thirties or forties in good health. Some clones in this sample may be carry-over from other donors' samples. The V gene is TRBV5-1, the J gene TRBJ2-7; 7 positions match TRBD1. CDR3 bases: TGCGCCAGCAGCTTGGGACCCTCTGGACAGGCCCAGTCCTACGAGCAGTACTTC. The encoded protein is CASSLGPSGQAQSYEQYF.